These 25 T cell receptor beta chains were sequenced from one sample in a study of spatial heterogeneity in lung cancer. Noted time point: sample taken at primary tumor resection. TCRdb passed the 5' RACE reads through MiXCR, listing each CDR3 protein once. The sample holds approximately 16,000 distinct CDR3 sequences, 6% to 7.5% seen once. The antigens for these receptors are not known. Notes on the study in general: The number of expanded tumor alpha and beta chains correlated with mutation number.

The sequences come from lung tumor tissue, collected at surgery. The receptors derive from a female donor with early-stage non-small cell lung cancer.

This clonotype was observed many times. This beta chain is a stray sequence in a library constructed for alpha chains; its clone size is not meaningful. The rearrangement joins TRBV9 to TRBJ1-2; 7 positions match TRBD1. Looked up from germline, CDR1 is SGDLS and CDR2 is YYNGEE. V shed 3 bases, J shed 6 bases, and the junction held 5 bases outside the gene matches. The CDR3 has 13 residues. CDR3 nucleotide sequence: TGTGCCAGCAGCGGACAGGGTTCGGATGGCTACACCTTC. This sequence encodes CASSGQGSDGYTF. The full variable domain, with the rest looked up from reference TRBV9 and TRBJ1-2, is DSGVTQTPKHLITATGQRVTLRCSPRSGDLSVYWYQQSLDQGLQFLIQYYNGEERAKGNILERFSAQQFPDLHSELNLSSLELGDSALYFCASSGQGSDGYTFGSGTRLTVV.

The sample holds many counts of this clonotype. This beta chain was picked up by a library intended for alpha chains and is off target, so its count carries little meaning. The rearrangement joins TRBV5-1 to TRBJ2-3, with D hard to call. The germline V gene encodes CDR1 SGHRS and CDR2 YFSETQ. V lost 2 bases, J lost 3 bases, and 7 bases lay in between. CDR3 length: 13 residues. The CDR3 DNA reads as TGCGCCAGCAGCTTCTCGGATACAGATACGCAGTATTTT. This codes for CASSFSDTDTQYF.

This clonotype appeared many times. This beta chain lies outside the target of a library built for alpha chains; its clone size means little. The chain joins TRBV7-8 to TRBJ1-5; 11 bases agree with TRBD1. V was pared by 4 bases and J by 0 bases, with 5 bases of the junction left unmatched. Germline V CDR1 and CDR2: SGHVS, FQNEAQ. The CDR3 consists of 17 residues. CDR3 in DNA: TGTGCCAGCAGCTCTGGACAGGGGGCCCTTAGCAATCAGCCCCAGCATTTT. It yields the protein CASSSGQGALSNQPQHF.

This clonotype was counted many times. This beta chain slipped into a library made for alpha chains as a stray read, so its size is not meaningful. The chain employs TRBV12-3 or TRBV12-4 and TRBJ2-3; 7 bases fit TRBD2. The CDR3 is 13 amino acids. Trimming took 7 bases from V and 8 from J; bases not matched to a gene: 9. The CDR3 loop reads CASNTQSGTTQYF. The CDR3 coding sequence is TGTGCCAGCAATACTCAAAGCGGGACTACGCAGTATTTT.

Many counts were recorded for this clonotype. This beta chain is an off-target read within a library intended for alpha chains, so its frequency means little. V gene TRBV10-3 combines with J gene TRBJ1-1; a weak D match, TRBD1 (5 bases). Germline V gene sequence: CDR1 ENHRY, CDR2 SYGVKD. The CDR3 is 10 amino acids. V was trimmed by 9 bases and J by 8 bases, leaving 10 bases between them. For the CDR3, the DNA is TGTGCCATAGGACACAGGGAAGCTTTCTTT. This codes for CAIGHREAFF.

This clonotype has ten or more counts. A library prepared for alpha chains yielded this beta chain as an off-target read; its size is of little meaning. The chain employs TRBV4-1 and TRBJ1-2, with TRBD1 as a possible D gene (6 bases). In germline, CDR1 is MGHRA, CDR2 YSYEKL. The CDR3 contains 17 residues. V shed 0 bases and J shed 3 bases, with 17 bases lying between them. CDR3 sequence reads: CASSQDKARAGDYGYTF. As DNA, the CDR3 is TGCGCCAGCAGCCAAGATAAAGCTCGGGCAGGGGACTATGGCTACACCTTC.

This clonotype is classed as medium-sized. Being off target in a library aimed at alpha chains, this beta chain has a size of little meaning. V gene TRBV7-9 combines with J gene TRBJ1-1; 7 bases align to TRBD1. Looked up from germline, CDR1 is SEHNR and CDR2 is FQNEAQ (reference sequence). The CDR3 length is 15 residues. The J segment lost 11 bases and the V segment lost 5 bases, leaving 17 bases of the junction unmatched. The CDR3 DNA is TGTGCCAGCAGCCTTCCAGGGGGAAAATCAGGAGGGGCTTTCTTT. Protein sequence: CASSLPGGKSGGAFF.

This clonotype was seen a handful of times. For a library built for alpha chains, this beta chain is a stray read; little rests on its size. This chain joins TRBV5-1 and TRBJ2-5, with TRBD2 matching over 9 bases. Germline CDR1 is SGHRS and CDR2 is YFSETQ. This CDR3 comprises 15 residues. The V segment lost 1 base and the J segment 3 bases; nucleotides outside the gene matches: 4. The CDR3 region is CASSLIPSGEETQYF. The CDR3 DNA reads TGCGCCAGCAGCTTGATTCCTAGCGGGGAAGAGACCCAGTACTTC.

In its sample, this clonotype was seen many times. Being off target in a library aimed at alpha chains, this beta chain has a size of little meaning. V and J are TRBV11-2 and TRBJ1-2, with 8 positions matching TRBD1. Germline CDR1 reads SGHAT; CDR2 reads FQNNGV. V gave up 1 base and J gave up 6 bases; unmatched junction bases: 4. This CDR3 region has 14 residues. The chain's CDR3 is CASSLGTGSDGYTF. For the CDR3, the DNA is TGTGCCAGCAGCTTAGGGACAGGGTCGGATGGCTACACCTTC.

This clonotype was counted ten times or more. A library prepared for alpha chains yielded this beta chain as an off-target read; its size is of little meaning. The chain combines TRBV5-1 with TRBJ1-4; no firm D call. Germline loops: CDR1 SGHRS, CDR2 YFSETQ. The V gene lost 3 bases and the J gene lost 4 bases, with 10 bases spanning the gap. The CDR3 extends over 14 amino acids. DNA for the CDR3: TGCGCCAGCAGCTCTGGTCGCTTTAATGAAAAACTGTTTTTT. Translation: CASSSGRFNEKLFF.

This clonotype was observed many times. This beta chain represents an off-target read in a library built for alpha chains; its size is of limited meaning. CDR3 DNA sequence: TGTGCCAGCAGCCTTGACACGCGGGGCTATGGCTACACCTTC. This gives the protein CASSLDTRGYGYTF. The V gene is TRBV3-1, the J gene TRBJ1-2, with D unclear. This CDR3 has 14 residues. The ends were cut back, 4 bases at V and 4 bases at J, with 13 bases in the middle. Looked up from germline, CDR1 is LGHDT and CDR2 is YNNKEL (reference sequence).

There are many counts of this clonotype. With the library built for alpha chains, this beta chain is off target and its frequency is not meaningful. The chain is built from TRBV6-6 and TRBJ2-3, with 14 nucleotides matching TRBD2. This CDR3 is built from 18 residues. The J segment lost 2 bases and the V segment lost 6 bases, leaving 10 bases of the junction unmatched. Germline loops: CDR1 MNHNY, CDR2 SVGAGI (reference sequence). The CDR3 sequence is CASSVLLTSGGATDTQYF. The CDR3 DNA reads TGTGCCAGCAGCGTTCTCCTGACTAGCGGGGGGGCCACAGATACGCAGTATTTT.

The sample holds many counts of this clonotype. The library was designed around alpha chains, so this beta chain is a stray read whose abundance carries little weight. The CDR3 is CAWSVGEGNGYTF. The CDR3 DNA sequence: TGTGCCTGGAGTGTAGGCGAGGGTAATGGCTACACCTTC. This sequence joins TRBV30 and TRBJ1-2; D is uncertain. Germline V gene sequence: CDR1 GTSNPN, CDR2 SVGIG (reference sequence). CDR3 size: 13 residues. The V and J ends lost 0 bases and 6 bases respectively, with 11 bases between them.

With respect to this clonotype: This beta chain turned up in a library designed for alpha chains; as an off-target read, its abundance says little. This rearrangement joins TRBV3-1 to TRBJ1-6, with D maybe TRBD1 (5 bases). The CDR3 covers 15 residues. Trimming removed 3 bases from V and 5 bases from J, with 11 bases in between. Germline V gene lookup returns CDR1 LGHDT and CDR2 YNNKEL (reference sequence). The CDR3 here is CASSQTDSNNSPLHF. The CDR3 region has the DNA TGTGCCAGCAGCCAGACCGACAGCAATAATTCACCCCTCCACTTT.

Many counts were recorded for this clonotype. This beta chain lies outside the target of a library built for alpha chains; its clone size means little. The chain employs TRBV5-1 and TRBJ1-1, with D unresolved. Germline CDR1 and CDR2: SGHRS and YFSETQ. V was trimmed by 4 bases and J by 2 bases, leaving 15 bases between them. The CDR3 runs to 15 residues. CDR3 bases: TGCGCCAGCAGCCAAAACCTGGCGCCTAACACTGAAGCTTTCTTT. Its translation is CASSQNLAPNTEAFF.

Comment on this clonotype: This beta chain is off target for a library built for alpha chains, so its abundance means little. This chain links TRBV20-1 with TRBJ1-1, with D unclear. Looked up from germline, CDR1 is DFQATT and CDR2 is SNEGSKA (reference sequence). The CDR3 has 15 residues. The ends were cut back, 4 bases at V and 3 bases at J, with 18 bases in the middle. DNA of the CDR3: TGCAGTGCTATGGGTCACCTCCTTGGGGACACTGAAGCTTTCTTT. Its translation: CSAMGHLLGDTEAFF.

This clonotype was recorded a few times. This beta chain lies outside the target of a library built for alpha chains; its clone size means little. The chain employs TRBV6-1 and TRBJ2-1; TRBD2 might be the D (5 bases). The CDR3 consists of 16 residues. Trimming left V 0 bases short and J 2 bases short, with 11 bases between. Germline V gene sequence: CDR1 MNHNS, CDR2 SASEGT. DNA for the CDR3: TGTGCCAGCAGTGAAGCGGGCGGGTTCCCCTACAATGAGCAGTTCTTC. This sequence encodes CASSEAGGFPYNEQFF.

This clonotype was recorded at least ten times. This beta chain represents an off-target read in a library built for alpha chains; its size is of limited meaning. DNA of the CDR3: TGTGCCAGCAGCGCAGACAGGGGGCGGGAAGATACGCAGTATTTT. This sequence encodes CASSADRGREDTQYF. J is TRBJ2-3 and V is TRBV11-2, with 10 positions matching TRBD1. The CDR3 length is 15 residues. Germline V gene sequence: CDR1 SGHAT, CDR2 FQNNGV. J gave up 5 bases and V 5 bases, and 7 bases lay outside the gene matches.

This clonotype has at least ten counts. This beta chain appears as a stray read in a library generated for alpha chains; its size is not informative. The chain combines TRBV25-1 with TRBJ1-4; D unresolved. Germline CDR1 and CDR2: MGHDK and SYGVNS. The ends were cut back, 0 bases at V and 7 bases at J, with 12 bases in the middle. The CDR3 runs to 15 residues. The CDR3 loop reads CASSEYSGLGEKLFF. Written as DNA, the CDR3 is TGTGCCAGCAGTGAATATAGCGGGTTAGGTGAAAAACTGTTTTTT.

This clonotype was detected ten times or more. This beta chain was picked up by a library intended for alpha chains and is off target, so its count carries little meaning. For the CDR3, the DNA is TGCAGTGCTGAGACAGCCAGAAATGAAAAACTGTTTTTT. It is translated as CSAETARNEKLFF. This sequence joins TRBV20-1 and TRBJ1-4; tentatively, D is TRBD1 (5 bases). CDR3 length: 13 amino acids. The germline V and J ends were trimmed by 5 bases and 5 bases, with 12 bases remaining between them. CDR1 is DFQATT, CDR2 SNEGSKA, per germline (reference sequence).

This clonotype has a count of ten or more. With the library built for alpha chains, this beta chain is off target and its frequency is not meaningful. The V gene is TRBV7-3, the J gene TRBJ1-4, with 7 bases lining up with TRBD1. With 5 bases clipped from V and 3 bases from J, the junction kept 3 bases outside the gene matches. Germline V gene data show CDR1 as SGHTA and CDR2 as FQGTGA. There are 14 residues in the CDR3. CDR3 nucleotides: TGTGCCAGCAGCAAGACAGGGCCTAATGAAAAACTGTTTTTT. The encoded protein is CASSKTGPNEKLFF.

This clonotype has ten or more counts. This beta chain is a stray read from a library made for alpha chains; its abundance is not meaningful. This chain links TRBV2 with TRBJ1-4; D unclear. The germline gives CDR1 SNHLY, CDR2 FYNNEI. The CDR3 has 15 amino acids. The V end was cut by 1 base, the J end by 6 bases, with 12 bases between. CDR3 DNA sequence: TGTGCCAGCAGTGAAGAGGGCGCGTCTTATGAAAAACTGTTTTTT. Protein sequence: CASSEEGASYEKLFF.

There are many counts of this clonotype. The library was built for alpha chains, so this beta chain is an off-target read and its size means little. DNA for the CDR3: TGTGCCAGCAGCTTATCCGGATCAGTAGCGGGGGGACAAGAGACCCAGTACTTC. Its translation is CASSLSGSVAGGQETQYF. J is TRBJ2-5 and V is TRBV7-2, with 10 bases fitting TRBD2. With V trimmed by 2 bases and J by 2 bases, 11 bases remained unmatched. CDR3 size: 18 residues. From germline, CDR1 is SGHTA and CDR2 FQGNSA.

This clonotype was counted at least ten times. Since the library was made to target alpha chains, this beta chain is a stray read and its abundance is not meaningful. V and J are TRBV3-1 and TRBJ1-1; D uncertain. Germline lookup yields CDR1 LGHDT and CDR2 YNNKEL (reference sequence). The V end was cut by 0 bases, the J end by 6 bases, with 11 bases between. CDR3 size: 14 residues. CDR3 sequence (DNA): TGTGCCAGCAGCCAAGATTTTCCGATCCCTGAAGCTTTCTTT. This sequence encodes CASSQDFPIPEAFF. Filled out from reference TRBV3-1 and TRBJ1-1, the complete variable domain reads DTAVSQTPKYLVTQMGNDKSIKCEQNLGHDTMYWYKQDSKKFLKIMFSYNNKELIINETVPNRFSPKSPDKAHLNLHINSLELGDSAVYFCASSQDFPIPEAFFGQGTRLTVV.

This clonotype qualifies as large (0.1 to 1%). This beta chain represents an off-target read in a library built for alpha chains; its size is of limited meaning. This chain uses TRBV9 with TRBJ2-1, with a possible D match to TRBD1 (6 bases). Germline-derived CDR1 and CDR2 are SGDLS and YYNGEE. The CDR3 spans 16 residues. V lost 4 bases to trimming and J lost 6 bases, with 20 bases between them. Written as DNA, the CDR3 is TGTGCCAGCAGCCCCTCCGGGCAGGGGTTTTCCAATGAGCAGTTCTTC. This gives the protein CASSPSGQGFSNEQFF.